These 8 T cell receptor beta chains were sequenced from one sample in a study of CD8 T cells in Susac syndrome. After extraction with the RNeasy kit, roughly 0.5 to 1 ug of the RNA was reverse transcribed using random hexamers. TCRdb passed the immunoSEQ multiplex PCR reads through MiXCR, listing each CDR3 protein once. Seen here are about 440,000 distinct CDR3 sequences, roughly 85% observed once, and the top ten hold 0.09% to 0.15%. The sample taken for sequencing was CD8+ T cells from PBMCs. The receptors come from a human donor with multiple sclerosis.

In nucleotides, the CDR3 is TGTGCCAGCAGCCCCGATTCGGGGGACGCGGGGATCCCCTACGAGCAGTACTTC. Protein: CASSPDSGDAGIPYEQYF. The genes are TRBV7-9 and TRBJ2-7; a possible D gene is TRBD2 (6 bases). Trimming removed 5 bases at V and 2 bases at J, with 25 bases between. Germline V gives CDR1 SEHNR, CDR2 FQNEAQ (reference sequence). The CDR3 length is 18 residues.

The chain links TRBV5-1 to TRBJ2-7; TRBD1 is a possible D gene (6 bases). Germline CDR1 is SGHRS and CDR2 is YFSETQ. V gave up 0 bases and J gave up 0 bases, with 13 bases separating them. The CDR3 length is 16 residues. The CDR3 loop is CASSLEDSLISYEQYF. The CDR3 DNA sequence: TGCGCCAGCAGCTTGGAGGACAGCCTTATCTCCTACGAGCAGTACTTC. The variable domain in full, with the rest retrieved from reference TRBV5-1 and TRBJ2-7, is KAGVTQTPRYLIKTRGQQVTLSCSPISGHRSVSWYQQTPGQGLQFLFEYFSETQRNKGNFPGRFSGRQFSNSRSEMNVSTLELGDSALYLCASSLEDSLISYEQYFGPGTRLTVT.

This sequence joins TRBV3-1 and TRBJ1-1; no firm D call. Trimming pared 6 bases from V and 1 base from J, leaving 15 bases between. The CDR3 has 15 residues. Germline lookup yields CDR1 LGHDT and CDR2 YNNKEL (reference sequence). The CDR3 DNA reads TGTGCCAGCAGTCCTACCCCCACAGCGAACACTGAAGCTTTCTTT. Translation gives CASSPTPTANTEAFF. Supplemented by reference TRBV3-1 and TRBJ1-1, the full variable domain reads DTAVSQTPKYLVTQMGNDKSIKCEQNLGHDTMYWYKQDSKKFLKIMFSYNNKELIINETVPNRFSPKSPDKAHLNLHINSLELGDSAVYFCASSPTPTANTEAFFGQGTRLTVV.

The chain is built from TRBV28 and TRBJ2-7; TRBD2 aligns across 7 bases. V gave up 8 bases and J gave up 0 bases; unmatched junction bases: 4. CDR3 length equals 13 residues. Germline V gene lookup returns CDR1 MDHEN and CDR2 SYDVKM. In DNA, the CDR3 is TGTGCCAGCTGGGAGCGGGACTCCTACGAGCAGTACTTC. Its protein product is CASWERDSYEQYF.

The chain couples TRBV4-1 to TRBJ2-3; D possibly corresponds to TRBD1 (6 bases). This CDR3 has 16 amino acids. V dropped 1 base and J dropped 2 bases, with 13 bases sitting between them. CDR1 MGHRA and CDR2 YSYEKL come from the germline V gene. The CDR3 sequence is CASSQGGQGPTDTQYF. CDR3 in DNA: TGCGCCAGCAGCCAAGGGGGGCAGGGGCCCACAGATACGCAGTATTTT.

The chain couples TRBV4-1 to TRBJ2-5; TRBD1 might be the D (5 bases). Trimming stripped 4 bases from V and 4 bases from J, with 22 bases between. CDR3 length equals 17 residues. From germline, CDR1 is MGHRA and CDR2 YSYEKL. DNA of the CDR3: TGCGCCAGCAGCCCCGAACCGGACATCCTATGGAGAGAGACCCAGTACTTC. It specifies CASSPEPDILWRETQYF.

The chain's CDR3 is CASSLSSLQGQPQHF. CDR3 nucleotide sequence: TGTGCCAGCAGTTTGAGCAGCCTCCAGGGTCAGCCCCAGCATTTT. The genes are TRBV12-3 or TRBV12-4 and TRBJ1-5; a possible D gene is TRBD1 (5 bases). This CDR3 has 15 residues. Deletions cut 3 bases from V and 6 bases from J, with 15 bases between.

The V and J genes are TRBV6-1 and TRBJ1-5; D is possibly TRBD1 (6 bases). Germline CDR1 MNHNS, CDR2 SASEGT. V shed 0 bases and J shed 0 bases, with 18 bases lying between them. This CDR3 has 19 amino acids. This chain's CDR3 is CASSEARVDRMYSNQPQHF. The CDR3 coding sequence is TGTGCCAGCAGTGAAGCGCGGGTGGACAGAATGTATAGCAATCAGCCCCAGCATTTT.